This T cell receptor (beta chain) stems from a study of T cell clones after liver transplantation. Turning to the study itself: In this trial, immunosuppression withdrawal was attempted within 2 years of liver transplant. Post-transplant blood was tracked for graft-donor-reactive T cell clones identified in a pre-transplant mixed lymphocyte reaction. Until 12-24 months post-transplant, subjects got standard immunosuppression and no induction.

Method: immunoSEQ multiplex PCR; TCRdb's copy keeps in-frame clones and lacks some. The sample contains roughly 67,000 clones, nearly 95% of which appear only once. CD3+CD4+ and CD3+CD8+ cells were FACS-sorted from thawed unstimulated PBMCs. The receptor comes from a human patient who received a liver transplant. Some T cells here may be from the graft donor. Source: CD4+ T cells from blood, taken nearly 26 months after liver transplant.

Here the CDR3 reads CASSTLAGGYNEQFF. As DNA, the CDR3 is TGTGCCAGCAGCACTCTAGCTGGTGGGTACAATGAGCAGTTCTTC. The rearrangement uses TRBV11-2 and TRBJ2-1; a weak D match, TRBD2 (5 bases). The germline CDR1 and CDR2 sequences are SGHAT and FQNNGV. Trimming took off 5 bases at V and 4 bases at J, with 15 bases between the two ends. This CDR3 has 15 residues.